The 21 T cell receptor beta chains below were found in one sample sequenced in a study of brain T cells in children with intractable seizures. The table came from immunoSEQ multiplex PCR; TCRdb's copy has only in-frame clones and leaves some out. The sample lists about 340,000 clones, roughly 93% occurring once. The sample's time point: blood from clinic visit 5 months post-surgery; TSC patient then seizure free. The sequences come from peripheral blood, collected roughly 5 months after surgery. The receptors originated from a boy less than two years old with tuberous sclerosis and intractable seizures.

The V gene is TRBV14, the J gene TRBJ2-7, with D unresolved. Trimming removed 6 bases from V and 1 base from J, with 16 bases in between. Looked up from germline, CDR1 is SGHDN and CDR2 is FVKESK. This CDR3 is built from 15 residues. The CDR3 loop is CASSPSQHESYEQYF. The CDR3 coding sequence is TGTGCCAGCAGTCCCTCTCAACATGAATCCTACGAGCAGTACTTC.

The chain is built from TRBV3-1 (or the pseudogene TRBV3-2) and TRBJ2-2, with unresolved D. V was cut by 8 bases and J by 1 base, with 14 bases left in between. The CDR3 spans 15 residues. CDR1 and CDR2 from the germline V gene are LGHDT and YNNKEL (reference sequence). CDR3 amino acids: CASRGTAQNTGELFF. As DNA, the CDR3 is TGTGCCAGCCGAGGCACGGCCCAGAACACCGGGGAGCTGTTTTTT.

The V call is TRBV10-2, the J call TRBJ2-6; TRBD2 aligns across 13 bases. From germline, CDR1 is WSHSY and CDR2 SAAADI. The CDR3 is 17 residues long. Unmatched junction bases numbered 6, after V lost 8 bases and J lost 2 bases. CDR3 loop: CASLPGLAGTGANVLTF. The DNA of the CDR3 is TGCGCCAGCCTACCGGGACTAGCGGGGACTGGGGCCAACGTCCTGACTTTC.

This chain links TRBV29-1 with TRBJ2-3; weak D call: TRBD2 (7 bases). Deletions cut 6 bases from V and 4 bases from J, with 11 bases between. The length of the CDR3 is 12 residues. Germline V lookup: CDR1 SQVTM, CDR2 ANQGSEA. The CDR3 sequence: CSVGAGADTQYF. CDR3 nucleotides: TGCAGCGTGGGGGCGGGGGCAGATACGCAGTATTTT.

The V call is TRBV2, the J call TRBJ2-3; possibly TRBD1 for D (6 bases). In germline, CDR1 is SNHLY, CDR2 FYNNEI. The CDR3 has 14 residues. V lost 9 bases to trimming and J lost 0 bases, with 13 bases between them. The CDR3 sequence: CASPGVSSTDTQYF. The CDR3 bases are TGTGCCAGTCCAGGGGTCAGCAGCACAGATACGCAGTATTTT.

The chain uses TRBV5-1 and TRBJ1-2, with TRBD1 matching over 7 bases. CDR3 size: 13 residues. V was clipped by 4 bases and J by 4 bases; unmatched bases: 4. Germline loops: CDR1 SGHRS, CDR2 YFSETQ. This chain's CDR3 is CASSGEGAYGYTF. The CDR3 nucleotides read TGCGCCAGCAGCGGAGAGGGGGCCTATGGCTACACCTTC.

V usage is TRBV3-1 (or the pseudogene TRBV3-2) and J usage is TRBJ2-5, with D hard to call. CDR1 and CDR2 from the germline V gene are LGHDT and YNNKEL (reference sequence). V shed 2 bases and J shed 4 bases, with 11 bases lying between them. The length of the CDR3 is 14 residues. The CDR3 is CASSQRAASETQYF. CDR3 in DNA: TGTGCCAGCAGCCAAAGGGCAGCCTCAGAGACCCAGTACTTC.

The table lists this clone with many counts. The V gene is TRBV5-5, the J gene TRBJ2-7; 9 nucleotides line up with TRBD2. V lost 4 bases to trimming and J lost 5 bases; unmatched junction nucleotides: 13. The CDR3 is made up of 16 amino acids. Germline CDR1 reads SGHKS; CDR2 reads YYEKEE (reference sequence). CDR3 nucleotides: TGTGCCAGCAGCCCCACCATAGCGGGAGTTAGAGACGAGCAGTACTTC. Its protein is CASSPTIAGVRDEQYF.

This clone has a single count. V usage is TRBV5-1 and J usage is TRBJ2-1; 11 nucleotides line up with TRBD2. The V and J ends lost 2 bases and 0 bases, in that order; junction bases with no gene match: 7. Germline CDR1 is SGHRS and CDR2 is YFSETQ. There are 18 residues in the CDR3. CDR3 DNA sequence: TGCGCCAGCAGCTTTGGGGCTAGCGGGAGGAACTCCTACAATGAGCAGTTCTTC. Its translation is CASSFGASGRNSYNEQFF.

The chain has TRBV27 and TRBJ1-6; 11 bases fit TRBD1. The length of the CDR3 is 14 residues. V trimming: 7 bases; J trimming: 10 bases; junction bases outside the gene matches: 6. Germline lookup yields CDR1 MNHEY and CDR2 SMNVEV (reference sequence). The DNA of the CDR3 is TGTGCCAGCAAATACCGGGACAGGGGGTCACCCCTCCACTTT. Amino acids: CASKYRDRGSPLHF.

The rearrangement links TRBV24-1 to TRBJ2-5, with D unresolved. The germline CDR1 and CDR2 sequences are KGHDR and SFDVKD. V lost 3 bases, J lost 5 bases, and 12 bases lay in between. This CDR3 has 14 residues. CDR3 in DNA: TGTGCCACCAGTGATCCTGTCGTCCCTGAGACCCAGTACTTC. This encodes CATSDPVVPETQYF.

The chain is built from TRBV13 and TRBJ2-1; D is undetermined. V was cut by 6 bases and J by 9 bases, with 9 bases left in between. Germline V gives CDR1 PRHDT, CDR2 FYEKMQ (reference sequence). The CDR3 length is 11 residues. This CDR3 reads CASRLLGEQFF. CDR3 coding DNA: TGTGCCAGCAGACTCTTGGGTGAGCAGTTCTTC.

The rearrangement links TRBV7-2 to TRBJ2-2; the D gene is possibly TRBD2 (6 bases). The CDR3 length is 19 residues. Germline loops: CDR1 SGHTA, CDR2 FQGNSA. V lost 4 bases and J 5 bases, leaving 26 bases between the germline ends. CDR3 sequence reads: CASSSTPAGGVIWTGELFF. CDR3 bases: TGTGCCAGCAGCTCCACTCCCGCTGGCGGGGTCATCTGGACCGGGGAGCTGTTTTTT. The full variable domain, in which reference TRBV7-2 and TRBJ2-2 provide the parts outside the CDR3, is GAGVSQSPSNKVTEKGKDVELRCDPISGHTALYWYRQSLGQGLEFLIYFQGNSAPDKSGLPSDRFSAERTGGSVSTLTIQRTQQEDSAVYLCASSSTPAGGVIWTGELFFGEGSRLTVL.

This rearrangement joins TRBV6-4 to TRBJ2-1, with D possibly being TRBD1 (6 bases). The CDR3 has 12 amino acids. CDR1 and CDR2 (germline): MRHNA, SNTAGT. Between the trimmed V and J ends, which lost 8 bases and 4 bases, there was a span of 9 bases. The CDR3 reads CASATGYNEQFF. For the CDR3, the DNA is TGTGCCAGCGCTACAGGGTACAATGAGCAGTTCTTC.

In its sample, this clone was seen once. The chain joins TRBV18 to TRBJ2-3, with TRBD2 matching over 8 bases. The CDR3 length is 16 residues. Trimming took 2 bases from V and 2 from J; bases not matched to a gene: 6. CDR1 KGHSH and CDR2 LQKENI come from the germline V gene. This CDR3 is CASSPLRGDPTDTQYF. DNA of the CDR3: TGTGCCAGCTCACCATTGCGGGGGGACCCCACAGATACGCAGTATTTT.

The chain has TRBV10-3 and TRBJ2-3; 8 bases align to TRBD2. V lost 2 bases to trimming and J lost 4 bases; unmatched junction nucleotides: 2. Germline V gene data show CDR1 as ENHRY and CDR2 as SYGVKD. This CDR3 is built from 14 residues. In nucleotides, the CDR3 is TGTGCCATCAGTGAGCGGGGGGGCCCAGATACGCAGTATTTT. This codes for CAISERGGPDTQYF.

The rearrangement joins TRBV12-3 or TRBV12-4 to TRBJ2-7; D is undetermined. Between the trimmed V and J ends, which lost 1 base and 10 bases, there was a span of 8 bases. This CDR3 contains 11 residues. CDR3 residues: CASSLGGSQYF. CDR3 nucleotide sequence: TGTGCCAGCAGTTTAGGGGGATCCCAGTACTTC.

The chain carries TRBV7-2 and TRBJ2-7, with D possibly matching TRBD2 (6 bases). V was shortened by 8 bases and J by 5 bases, with 16 bases between the two germline ends. This CDR3 is 13 amino acids long. Germline V lookup: CDR1 SGHTA, CDR2 FQGNSA. CDR3 in amino acids: CASSTGVLNEQYF. Here the CDR3 DNA reads TGTGCCAGCTCGACGGGAGTTCTCAACGAGCAGTACTTC.

This chain connects TRBV30 to TRBJ2-7; D not resolved. The V gene's germline CDR1 is GTSNPN and CDR2 SVGIG (reference sequence). V was clipped by 2 bases and J by 7 bases, with 15 bases between them. The CDR3 totals 13 residues. CDR3 sequence (DNA): TGTGCCTGGAGTAGGGCAGCTCCTGTAGAGCAGTACTTC. It translates to CAWSRAAPVEQYF. Filled out from reference TRBV30 and TRBJ2-7, the complete variable domain reads SQTIHQWPATLVQPVGSPLSLECTVEGTSNPNLYWYRQAAGRGLQLLFYSVGIGQISSEVPQNLSASRPQDRQFILSSKKLLLSDSGFYLCAWSRAAPVEQYFGPGTRLTVT.

The chain uses TRBV28 and TRBJ2-5, with 15 bases identical to TRBD2. Germline V CDR1 and CDR2: MDHEN, SYDVKM. The CDR3 extends over 19 amino acids. Trimming at V came to 0 bases and at J to 4 bases, leaving 9 bases not matched to a gene. The CDR3: CASSLWTDRTSGRGETQYF. DNA of the CDR3: TGTGCCAGCAGTTTATGGACAGATCGGACTAGCGGGAGGGGAGAGACCCAGTACTTC. The full variable domain, in which reference TRBV28 and TRBJ2-5 provide the parts outside the CDR3, is DVKVTQSSRYLVKRTGEKVFLECVQDMDHENMFWYRQDPGLGLRLIYFSYDVKMKEKGDIPEGYSVSREKKERFSLILESASTNQTSMYLCASSLWTDRTSGRGETQYFGPGTRLLVL.

The genes are TRBV11-2 and TRBJ2-1; the D is unclear. Germline V lookup: CDR1 SGHAT, CDR2 FQNNGV. V was trimmed by 5 bases and J by 9 bases, leaving 14 bases between them. The CDR3 has 13 residues. CDR3 sequence reads: CASSHDPLSEQFF. CDR3 nucleotide sequence: TGTGCCAGCAGCCATGACCCTTTAAGTGAGCAGTTCTTC.